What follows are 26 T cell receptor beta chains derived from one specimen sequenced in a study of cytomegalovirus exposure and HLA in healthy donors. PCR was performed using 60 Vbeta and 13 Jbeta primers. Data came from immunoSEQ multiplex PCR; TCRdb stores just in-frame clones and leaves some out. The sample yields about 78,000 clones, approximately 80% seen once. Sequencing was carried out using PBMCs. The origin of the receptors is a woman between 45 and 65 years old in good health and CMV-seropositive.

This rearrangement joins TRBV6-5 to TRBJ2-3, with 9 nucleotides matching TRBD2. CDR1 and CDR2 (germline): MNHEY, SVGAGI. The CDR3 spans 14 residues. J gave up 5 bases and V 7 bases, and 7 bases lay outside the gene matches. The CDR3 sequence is CASTPGLAIDTQYF. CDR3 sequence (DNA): TGTGCCAGCACCCCCGGACTAGCGATAGATACGCAGTATTTT.

CDR3 bases: TGCGCCAGCAAGAGGACAGGGGTCAATGAAAAACTGTTTTTT. Protein product: CASKRTGVNEKLFF. The chain couples TRBV5-1 to TRBJ1-4; the match to TRBD1 covers 9 bases. With 6 bases clipped from V and 5 bases from J, the junction kept 5 bases outside the gene matches. Germline V gene data show CDR1 as SGHRS and CDR2 as YFSETQ. The CDR3 sequence is 14 residues long.

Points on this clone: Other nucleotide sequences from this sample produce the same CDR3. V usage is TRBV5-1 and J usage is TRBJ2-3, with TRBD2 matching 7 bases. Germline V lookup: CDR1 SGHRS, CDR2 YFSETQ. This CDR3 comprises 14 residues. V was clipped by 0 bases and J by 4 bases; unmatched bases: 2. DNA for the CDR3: TGCGCCAGCAGCTTGGGCGGGAGCGCAGATACGCAGTATTTT. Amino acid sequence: CASSLGGSADTQYF. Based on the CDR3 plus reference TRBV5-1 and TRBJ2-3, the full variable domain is KAGVTQTPRYLIKTRGQQVTLSCSPISGHRSVSWYQQTPGQGLQFLFEYFSETQRNKGNFPGRFSGRQFSNSRSEMNVSTLELGDSALYLCASSLGGSADTQYFGPGTRLTVL.

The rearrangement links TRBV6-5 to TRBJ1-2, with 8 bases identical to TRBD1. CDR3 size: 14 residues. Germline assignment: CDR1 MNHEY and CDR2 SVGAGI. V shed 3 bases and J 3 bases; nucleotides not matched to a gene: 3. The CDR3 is CASSYLQGDYGYTF. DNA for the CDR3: TGTGCCAGCAGTTATTTACAGGGGGACTATGGCTACACCTTC.

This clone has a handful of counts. In DNA form, the CDR3 reads TGTGCCAGCAGTGAGGTACCTAGCGGGAATTACAATGAGCAGTTCTTC. Amino acid sequence: CASSEVPSGNYNEQFF. This chain uses TRBV2 with TRBJ2-1, with 9 bases lining up with TRBD2. The V and J ends lost 3 bases and 4 bases, in that order; junction bases with no gene match: 7. Germline V gene lookup returns CDR1 SNHLY and CDR2 FYNNEI. CDR3 length: 16 amino acids.

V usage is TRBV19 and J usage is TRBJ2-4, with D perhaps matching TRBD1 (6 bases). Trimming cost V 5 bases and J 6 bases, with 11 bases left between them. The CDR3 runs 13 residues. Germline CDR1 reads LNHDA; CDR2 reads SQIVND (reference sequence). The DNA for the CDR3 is TGTGCCAGTAGTGAGCAGGGGTCAAACATTCAGTACTTC. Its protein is CASSEQGSNIQYF.

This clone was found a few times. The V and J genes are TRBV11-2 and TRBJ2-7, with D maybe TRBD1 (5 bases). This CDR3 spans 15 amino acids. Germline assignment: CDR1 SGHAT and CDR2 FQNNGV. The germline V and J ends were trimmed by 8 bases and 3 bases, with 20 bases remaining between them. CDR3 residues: CASPSGRGPHYEQYV. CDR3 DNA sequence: TGTGCCAGCCCCTCCGGTAGGGGCCCCCACTACGAGCAGTACGTC.

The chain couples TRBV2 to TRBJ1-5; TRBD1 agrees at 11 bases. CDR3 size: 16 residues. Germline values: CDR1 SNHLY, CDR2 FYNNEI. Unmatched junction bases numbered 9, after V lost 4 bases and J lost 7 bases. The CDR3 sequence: CASSAQTGTGGQPQHF. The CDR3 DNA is TGTGCCAGCAGTGCGCAAACCGGGACAGGGGGACAGCCCCAGCATTTT.

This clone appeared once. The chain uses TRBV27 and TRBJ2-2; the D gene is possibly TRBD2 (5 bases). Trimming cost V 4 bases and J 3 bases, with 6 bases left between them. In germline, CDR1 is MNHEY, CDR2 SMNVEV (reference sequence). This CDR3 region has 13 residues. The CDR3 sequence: CASSWTYTGELFF. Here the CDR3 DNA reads TGTGCCAGCAGTTGGACTTACACCGGGGAGCTGTTTTTT.

The CDR3 DNA reads TGTGCCAGCAGCTTAGCCGGGACATTTGCCTACAATGAGCAGTTCTTC. This codes for CASSLAGTFAYNEQFF. The rearrangement joins TRBV7-8 to TRBJ2-1, with D maybe TRBD1 (6 bases). The CDR3 totals 16 residues. V shed 0 bases and J shed 2 bases, with 11 bases lying between them. Germline V gene lookup returns CDR1 SGHVS and CDR2 FQNEAQ.

CDR3 coding DNA: TGTGCCAGCTCACCACGACAGGTCTTCTACTACGAGCAGTACGTC. It encodes CASSPRQVFYYEQYV. The chain carries TRBV18 and TRBJ2-7; D may be TRBD1 (6 bases). The CDR3 is made up of 15 amino acids. CDR1 KGHSH and CDR2 LQKENI come from the germline V gene. V lost 1 base, J lost 3 bases, and 13 bases lay in between.

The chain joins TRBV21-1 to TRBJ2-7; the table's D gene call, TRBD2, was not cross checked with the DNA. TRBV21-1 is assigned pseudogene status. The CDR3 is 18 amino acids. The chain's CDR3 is CASSKSLAGDFGPYEQYV. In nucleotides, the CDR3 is TGTGCCAGCAGCAAGTCGCTAGCGGGAGATTTCGGGCCGTACGAGCAGTACGTC.

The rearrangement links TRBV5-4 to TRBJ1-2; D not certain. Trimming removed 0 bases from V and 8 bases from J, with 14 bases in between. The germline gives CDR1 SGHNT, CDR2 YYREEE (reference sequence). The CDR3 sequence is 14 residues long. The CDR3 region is CASSLAGRVVGYTF. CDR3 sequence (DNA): TGTGCCAGCAGCTTGGCCGGGAGGGTTGTAGGCTACACCTTC.

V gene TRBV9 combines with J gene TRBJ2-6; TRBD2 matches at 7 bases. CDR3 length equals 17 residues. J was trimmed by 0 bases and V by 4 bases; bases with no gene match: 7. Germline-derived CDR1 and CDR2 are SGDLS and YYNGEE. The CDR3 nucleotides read TGTGCCAGCAGCCAGATAGCGGGCCGCTCTGGGGCCAACGTCCTGACTTTC. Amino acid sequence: CASSQIAGRSGANVLTF.

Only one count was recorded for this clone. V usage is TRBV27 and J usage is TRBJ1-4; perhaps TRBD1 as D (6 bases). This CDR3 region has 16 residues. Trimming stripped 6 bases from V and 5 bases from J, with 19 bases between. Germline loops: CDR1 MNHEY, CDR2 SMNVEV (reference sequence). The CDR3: CASSQATRGLNEKLFF. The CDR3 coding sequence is TGTGCCAGCAGCCAAGCTACCAGGGGTCTAAATGAAAAACTGTTTTTT.

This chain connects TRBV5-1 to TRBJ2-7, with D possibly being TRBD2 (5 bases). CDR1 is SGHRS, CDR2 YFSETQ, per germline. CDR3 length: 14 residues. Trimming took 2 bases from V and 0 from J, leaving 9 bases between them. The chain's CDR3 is CASSLVGSSYEQYF. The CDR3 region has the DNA TGCGCCAGCAGCTTAGTAGGGAGCTCCTACGAGCAGTACTTC.

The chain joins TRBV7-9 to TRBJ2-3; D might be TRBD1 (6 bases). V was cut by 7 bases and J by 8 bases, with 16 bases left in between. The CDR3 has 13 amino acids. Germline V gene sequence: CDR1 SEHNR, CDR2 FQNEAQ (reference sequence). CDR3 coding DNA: TGTGCCAGCACACCCAACAGGGAGTTTACGCAGTATTTT. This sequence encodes CASTPNREFTQYF.

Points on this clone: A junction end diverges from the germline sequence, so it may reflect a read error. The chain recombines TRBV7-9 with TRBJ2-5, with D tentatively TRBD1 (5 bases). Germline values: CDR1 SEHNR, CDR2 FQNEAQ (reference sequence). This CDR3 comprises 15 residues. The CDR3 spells CSSSLVLTEQETQYF. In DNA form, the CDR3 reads TGTTCCAGCAGCTTAGTCCTGACAGAACAAGAGACCCAGTACTTC.

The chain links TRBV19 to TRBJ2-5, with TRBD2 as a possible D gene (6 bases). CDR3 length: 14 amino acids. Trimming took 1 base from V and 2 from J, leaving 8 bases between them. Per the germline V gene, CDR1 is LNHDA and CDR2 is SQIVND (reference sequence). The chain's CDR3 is CASSIGGAQETQYF. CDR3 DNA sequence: TGTGCCAGTAGTATAGGCGGGGCACAAGAGACCCAGTACTTC. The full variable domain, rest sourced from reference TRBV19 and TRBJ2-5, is DGGITQSPKYLFRKEGQNVTLSCEQNLNHDAMYWYRQDPGQGLRLIYYSQIVNDFQKGDIAEGYSVSREKKESFPLTVTSAQKNPTAFYLCASSIGGAQETQYFGPGTRLLVL.

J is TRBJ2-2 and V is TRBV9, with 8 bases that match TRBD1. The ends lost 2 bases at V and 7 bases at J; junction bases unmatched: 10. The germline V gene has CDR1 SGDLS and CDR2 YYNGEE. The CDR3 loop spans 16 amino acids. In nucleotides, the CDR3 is TGTGCCAGCAGCGTGCAGGGGGCTTATGTCGGCGGGGAGCTGTTTTTT. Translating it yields CASSVQGAYVGGELFF.

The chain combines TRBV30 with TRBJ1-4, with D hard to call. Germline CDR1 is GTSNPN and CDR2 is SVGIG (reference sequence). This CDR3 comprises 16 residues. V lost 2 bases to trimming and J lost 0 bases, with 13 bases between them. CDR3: CAWSRNRGSTNEKLFF. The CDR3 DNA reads TGTGCCTGGAGTCGAAATCGGGGATCAACTAATGAAAAACTGTTTTTT.

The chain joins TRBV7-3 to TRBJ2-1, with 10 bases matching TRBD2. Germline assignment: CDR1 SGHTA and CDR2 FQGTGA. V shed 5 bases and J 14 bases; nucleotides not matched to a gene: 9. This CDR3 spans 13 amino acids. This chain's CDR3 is CASSASSGRGKFF. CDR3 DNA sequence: TGTGCCAGCAGCGCCTCTAGCGGGAGAGGGAAGTTCTTC.

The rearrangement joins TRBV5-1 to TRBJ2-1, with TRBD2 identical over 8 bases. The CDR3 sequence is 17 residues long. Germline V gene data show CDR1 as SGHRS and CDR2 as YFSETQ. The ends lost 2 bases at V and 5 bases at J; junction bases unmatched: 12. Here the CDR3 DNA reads TGCGCCAGCAGCTTCATAACCCCGACTAGCGCTCACAATGAGCAGTTCTTC. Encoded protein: CASSFITPTSAHNEQFF.

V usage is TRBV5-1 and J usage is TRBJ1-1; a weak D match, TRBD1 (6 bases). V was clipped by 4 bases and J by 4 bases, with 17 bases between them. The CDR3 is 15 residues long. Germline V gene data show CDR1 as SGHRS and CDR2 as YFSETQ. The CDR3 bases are TGCGCCAGCAGCCAGGGACATTCCTCCCCCACTGAAGCTTTCTTT. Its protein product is CASSQGHSSPTEAFF.

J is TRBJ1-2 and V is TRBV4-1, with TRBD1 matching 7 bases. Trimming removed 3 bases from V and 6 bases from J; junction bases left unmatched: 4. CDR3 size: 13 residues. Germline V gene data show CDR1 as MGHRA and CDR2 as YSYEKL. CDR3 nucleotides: TGCGCCAGCAGCCATTCCGGGACAGATGGCTACACCTTC. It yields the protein CASSHSGTDGYTF.

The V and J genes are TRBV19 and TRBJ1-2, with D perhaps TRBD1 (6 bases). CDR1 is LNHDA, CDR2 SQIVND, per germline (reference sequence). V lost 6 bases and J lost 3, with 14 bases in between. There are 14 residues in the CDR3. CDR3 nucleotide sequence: TGTGCCAGTAGCGCCTCGGACAGCTACTATGGCTACACCTTC. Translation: CASSASDSYYGYTF. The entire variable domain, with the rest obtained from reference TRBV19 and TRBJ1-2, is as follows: DGGITQSPKYLFRKEGQNVTLSCEQNLNHDAMYWYRQDPGQGLRLIYYSQIVNDFQKGDIAEGYSVSREKKESFPLTVTSAQKNPTAFYLCASSASDSYYGYTFGSGTRLTVV.